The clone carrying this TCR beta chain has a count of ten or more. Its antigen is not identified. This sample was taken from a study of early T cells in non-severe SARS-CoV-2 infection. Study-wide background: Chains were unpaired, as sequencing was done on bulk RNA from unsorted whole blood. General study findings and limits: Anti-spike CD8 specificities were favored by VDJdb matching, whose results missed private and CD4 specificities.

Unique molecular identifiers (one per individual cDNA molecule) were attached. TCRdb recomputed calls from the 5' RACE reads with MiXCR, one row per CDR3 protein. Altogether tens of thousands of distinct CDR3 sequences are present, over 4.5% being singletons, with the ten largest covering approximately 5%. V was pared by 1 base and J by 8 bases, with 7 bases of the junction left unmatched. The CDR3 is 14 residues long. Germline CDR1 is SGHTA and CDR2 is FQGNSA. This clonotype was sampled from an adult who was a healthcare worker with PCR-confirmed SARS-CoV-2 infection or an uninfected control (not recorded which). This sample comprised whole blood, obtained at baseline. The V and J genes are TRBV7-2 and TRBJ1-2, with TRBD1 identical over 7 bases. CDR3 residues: CASSLDLDRDGYTF. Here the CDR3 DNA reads TGTGCCAGCAGCTTAGATCTAGACAGGGACGGCTACACCTTC.